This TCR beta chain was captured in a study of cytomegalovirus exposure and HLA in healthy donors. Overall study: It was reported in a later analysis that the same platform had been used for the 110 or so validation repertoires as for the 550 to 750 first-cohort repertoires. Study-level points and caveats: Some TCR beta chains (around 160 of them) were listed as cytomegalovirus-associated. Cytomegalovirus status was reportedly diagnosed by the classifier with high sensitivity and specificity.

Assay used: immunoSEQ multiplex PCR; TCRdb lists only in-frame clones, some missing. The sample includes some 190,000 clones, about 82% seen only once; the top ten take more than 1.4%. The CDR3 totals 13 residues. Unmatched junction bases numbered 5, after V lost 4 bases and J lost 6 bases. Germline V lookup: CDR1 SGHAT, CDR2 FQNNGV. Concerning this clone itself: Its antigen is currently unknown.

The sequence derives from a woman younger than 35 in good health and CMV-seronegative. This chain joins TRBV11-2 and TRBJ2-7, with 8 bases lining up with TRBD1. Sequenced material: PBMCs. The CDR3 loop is CASSSQDRGEQYF. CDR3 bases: TGTGCCAGCAGCTCACAAGACAGGGGCGAGCAGTACTTC. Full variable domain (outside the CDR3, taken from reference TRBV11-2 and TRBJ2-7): EAGVAQSPRYKIIEKRQSVAFWCNPISGHATLYWYQQILGQGPKLLIQFQNNGVVDDSQLPKDRFSAERLKGVDSTLKIQPAKLEDSAVYLCASSSQDRGEQYFGPGTRLTVT.